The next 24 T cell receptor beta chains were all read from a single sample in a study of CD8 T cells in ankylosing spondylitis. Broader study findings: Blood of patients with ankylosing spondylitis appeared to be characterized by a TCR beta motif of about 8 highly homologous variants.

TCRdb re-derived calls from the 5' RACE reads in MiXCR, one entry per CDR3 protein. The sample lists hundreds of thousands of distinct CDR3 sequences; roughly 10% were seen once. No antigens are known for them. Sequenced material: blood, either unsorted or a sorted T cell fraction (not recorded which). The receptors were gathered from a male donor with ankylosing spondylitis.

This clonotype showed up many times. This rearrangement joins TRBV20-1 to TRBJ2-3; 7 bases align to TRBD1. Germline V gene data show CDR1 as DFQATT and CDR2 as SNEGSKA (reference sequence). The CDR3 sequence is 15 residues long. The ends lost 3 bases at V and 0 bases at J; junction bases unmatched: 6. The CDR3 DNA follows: TGCAGTGCTAGGGCGAACAGGGGAAGCACAGATACGCAGTATTTT. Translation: CSARANRGSTDTQYF.

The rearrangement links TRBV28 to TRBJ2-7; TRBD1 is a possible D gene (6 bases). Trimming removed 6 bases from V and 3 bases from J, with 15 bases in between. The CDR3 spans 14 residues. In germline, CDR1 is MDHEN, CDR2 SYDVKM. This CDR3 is CASRADRRYYEQYF. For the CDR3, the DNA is TGTGCCAGCAGAGCCGACAGGAGATACTACGAGCAGTACTTC. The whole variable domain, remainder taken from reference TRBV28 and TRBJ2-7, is DVKVTQSSRYLVKRTGEKVFLECVQDMDHENMFWYRQDPGLGLRLIYFSYDVKMKEKGDIPEGYSVSREKKERFSLILESASTNQTSMYLCASRADRRYYEQYFGPGTRLTVT.

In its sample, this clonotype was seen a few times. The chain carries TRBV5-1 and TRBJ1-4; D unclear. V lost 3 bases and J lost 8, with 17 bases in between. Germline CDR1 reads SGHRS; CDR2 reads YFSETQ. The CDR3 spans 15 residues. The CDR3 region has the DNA TGCGCCAGCAGCTGGATATCGGAGCCCGGGGAAAAACTGTTTTTT. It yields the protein CASSWISEPGEKLFF. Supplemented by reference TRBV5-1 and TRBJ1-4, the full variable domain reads KAGVTQTPRYLIKTRGQQVTLSCSPISGHRSVSWYQQTPGQGLQFLFEYFSETQRNKGNFPGRFSGRQFSNSRSEMNVSTLELGDSALYLCASSWISEPGEKLFFGSGTQLSVL.

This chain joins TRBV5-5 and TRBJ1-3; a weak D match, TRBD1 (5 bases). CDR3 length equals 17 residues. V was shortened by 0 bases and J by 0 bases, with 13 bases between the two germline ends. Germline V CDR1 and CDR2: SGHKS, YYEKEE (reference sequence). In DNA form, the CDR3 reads TGTGCCAGCAGCTTGGCGGGCACCCAGGGCTCTGGAAACACCATATATTTT. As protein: CASSLAGTQGSGNTIYF. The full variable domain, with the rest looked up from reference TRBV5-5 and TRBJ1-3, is DAGVTQSPTHLIKTRGQQVTLRCSPISGHKSVSWYQQVLGQGPQFIFQYYEKEERGRGNFPDRFSARQFPNYSSELNVNALLLGDSALYLCASSLAGTQGSGNTIYFGEGSWLTVV.

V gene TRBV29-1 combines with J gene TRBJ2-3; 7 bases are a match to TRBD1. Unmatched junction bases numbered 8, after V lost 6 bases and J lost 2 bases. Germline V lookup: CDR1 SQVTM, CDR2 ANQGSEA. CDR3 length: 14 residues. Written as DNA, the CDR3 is TGCAGCGTCCTGGGACAGCTACTCACAGATACGCAGTATTTT. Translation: CSVLGQLLTDTQYF.

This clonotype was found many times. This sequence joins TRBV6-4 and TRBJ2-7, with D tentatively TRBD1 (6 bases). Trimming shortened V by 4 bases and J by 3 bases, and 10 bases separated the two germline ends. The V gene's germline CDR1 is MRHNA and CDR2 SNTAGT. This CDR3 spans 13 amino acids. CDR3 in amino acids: CASSVVGGYEQYF. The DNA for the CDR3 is TGTGCCAGCAGTGTCGTAGGGGGCTACGAGCAGTACTTC.

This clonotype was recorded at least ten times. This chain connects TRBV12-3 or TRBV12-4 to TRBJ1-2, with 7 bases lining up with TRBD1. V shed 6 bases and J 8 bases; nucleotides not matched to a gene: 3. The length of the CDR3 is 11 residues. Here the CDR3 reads CASRDRDGYTF. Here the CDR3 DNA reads TGTGCCAGCAGAGACAGGGACGGCTACACCTTC.

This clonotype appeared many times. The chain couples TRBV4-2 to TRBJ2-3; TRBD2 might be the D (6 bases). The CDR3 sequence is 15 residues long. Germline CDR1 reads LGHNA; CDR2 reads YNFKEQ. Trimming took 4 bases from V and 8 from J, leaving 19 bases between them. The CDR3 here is CASSLTGEDSGTQYF. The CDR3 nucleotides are TGTGCCAGCAGCCTCACGGGGGAGGACTCTGGTACGCAGTATTTT.

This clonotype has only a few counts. CDR3 DNA sequence: TGTGCCAGCAGTTCGACAGTGAGAACTGAAGCTTTCTTT. Amino acid sequence: CASSSTVRTEAFF. The J gene is TRBJ1-1, the V gene TRBV9; possible D gene TRBD1, 5 bases. The V gene's germline CDR1 is SGDLS and CDR2 YYNGEE. V dropped 5 bases and J dropped 5 bases, with 13 bases sitting between them. CDR3 length: 13 amino acids.

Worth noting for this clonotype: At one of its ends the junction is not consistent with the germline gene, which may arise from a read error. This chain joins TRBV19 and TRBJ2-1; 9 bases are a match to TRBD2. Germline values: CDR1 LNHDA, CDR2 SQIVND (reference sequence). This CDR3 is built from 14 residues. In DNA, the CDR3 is TGTGCCACTACGGAGCGGGGGGCTTACAATGAGCAGATCTTC. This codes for CATTERGAYNEQIF. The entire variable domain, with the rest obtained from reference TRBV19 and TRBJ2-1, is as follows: DGGITQSPKYLFRKEGQNVTLSCEQNLNHDAMYWYRQDPGQGLRLIYYSQIVNDFQKGDIAEGYSVSREKKESFPLTVTSAQKNPTAFYLCATTERGAYNEQIFGPGTRLTVL.

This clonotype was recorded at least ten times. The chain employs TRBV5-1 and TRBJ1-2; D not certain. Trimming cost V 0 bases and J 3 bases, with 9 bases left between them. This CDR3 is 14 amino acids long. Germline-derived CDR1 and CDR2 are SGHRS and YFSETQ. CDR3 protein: CASSLASEDYGYTF. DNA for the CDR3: TGCGCCAGCAGCTTGGCATCCGAGGACTATGGCTACACCTTC.

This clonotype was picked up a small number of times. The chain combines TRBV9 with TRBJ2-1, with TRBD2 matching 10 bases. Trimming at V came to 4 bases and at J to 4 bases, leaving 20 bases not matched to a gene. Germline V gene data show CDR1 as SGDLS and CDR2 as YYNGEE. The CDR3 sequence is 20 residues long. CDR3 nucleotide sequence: TGTGCCAGCAGCCATCGTCCGGGACTAGCGTTTAGGGGAGGTTACAATGAGCAGTTCTTC. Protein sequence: CASSHRPGLAFRGGYNEQFF.

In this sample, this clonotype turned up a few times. CDR3 loop: CATTLTGNNEQFF. The CDR3 bases are TGTGCCACCACGCTGACAGGGAACAATGAGCAGTTCTTC. V and J are TRBV6-1 and TRBJ2-1; 7 bases match TRBD1. Germline V gene sequence: CDR1 MNHNS, CDR2 SASEGT. V gave up 10 bases and J gave up 5 bases; unmatched junction bases: 8. The CDR3 loop spans 13 amino acids.

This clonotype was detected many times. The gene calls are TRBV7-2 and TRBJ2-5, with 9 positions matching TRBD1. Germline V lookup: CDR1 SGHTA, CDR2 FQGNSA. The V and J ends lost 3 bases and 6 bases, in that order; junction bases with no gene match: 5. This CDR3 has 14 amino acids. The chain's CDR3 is CASSLGTGWKTQYF. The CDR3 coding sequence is TGTGCCAGCAGCTTGGGGACAGGGTGGAAGACCCAGTACTTC. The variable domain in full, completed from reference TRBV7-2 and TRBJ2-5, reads GAGVSQSPSNKVTEKGKDVELRCDPISGHTALYWYRQSLGQGLEFLIYFQGNSAPDKSGLPSDRFSAERTGGSVSTLTIQRTQQEDSAVYLCASSLGTGWKTQYFGPGTRLLVL.

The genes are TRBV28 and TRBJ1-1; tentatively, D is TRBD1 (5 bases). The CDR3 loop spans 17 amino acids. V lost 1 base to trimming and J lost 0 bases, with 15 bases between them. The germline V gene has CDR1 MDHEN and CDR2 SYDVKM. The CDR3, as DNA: TGTGCCAGCAGTTTATTTAGTCCAATGGGGGTGAACACTGAAGCTTTCTTT. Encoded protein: CASSLFSPMGVNTEAFF. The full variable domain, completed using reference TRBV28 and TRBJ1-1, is DVKVTQSSRYLVKRTGEKVFLECVQDMDHENMFWYRQDPGLGLRLIYFSYDVKMKEKGDIPEGYSVSREKKERFSLILESASTNQTSMYLCASSLFSPMGVNTEAFFGQGTRLTVV.

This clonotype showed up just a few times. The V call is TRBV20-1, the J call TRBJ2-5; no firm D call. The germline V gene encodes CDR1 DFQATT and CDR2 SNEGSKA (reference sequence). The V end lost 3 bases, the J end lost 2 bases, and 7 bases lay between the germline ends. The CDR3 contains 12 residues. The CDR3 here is CSASWLQETQYF. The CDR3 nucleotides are TGCAGTGCTAGTTGGCTTCAAGAGACCCAGTACTTC.

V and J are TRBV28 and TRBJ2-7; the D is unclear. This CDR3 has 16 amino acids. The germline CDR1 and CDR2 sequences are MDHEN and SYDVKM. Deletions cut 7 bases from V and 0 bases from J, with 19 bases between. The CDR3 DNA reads TGTGCCAGCACCCCGCCCCCTTATGGAAGCTCCTACGAGCAGTACTTC. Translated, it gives CASTPPPYGSSYEQYF.

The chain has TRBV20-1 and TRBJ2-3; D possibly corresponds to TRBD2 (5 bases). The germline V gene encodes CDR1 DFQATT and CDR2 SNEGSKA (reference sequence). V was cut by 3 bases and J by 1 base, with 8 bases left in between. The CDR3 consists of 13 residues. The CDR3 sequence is CSASGSGTDTQYF. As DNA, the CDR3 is TGCAGTGCTAGTGGTAGCGGCACAGATACGCAGTATTTT.

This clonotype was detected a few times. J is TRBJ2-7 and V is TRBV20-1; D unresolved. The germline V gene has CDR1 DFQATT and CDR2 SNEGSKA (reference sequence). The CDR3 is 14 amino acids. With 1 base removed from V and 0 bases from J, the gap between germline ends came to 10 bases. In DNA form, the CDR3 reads TGCAGTGCTAGAGGGGTGGTTAACTCCTACGAGCAGTACTTC. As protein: CSARGVVNSYEQYF.

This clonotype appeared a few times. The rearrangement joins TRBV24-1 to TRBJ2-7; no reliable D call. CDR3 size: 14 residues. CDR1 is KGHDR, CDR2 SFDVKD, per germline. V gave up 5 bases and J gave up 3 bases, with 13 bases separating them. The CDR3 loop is CATSAGSAIYEQYF. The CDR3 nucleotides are TGTGCCACCAGTGCGGGCAGTGCTATCTACGAGCAGTACTTC.

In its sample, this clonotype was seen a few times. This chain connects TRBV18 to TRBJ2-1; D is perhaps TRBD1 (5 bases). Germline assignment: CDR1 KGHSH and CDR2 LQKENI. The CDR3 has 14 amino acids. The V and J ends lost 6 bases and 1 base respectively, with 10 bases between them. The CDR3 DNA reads TGTGCCAGCTCCCCAGGGTTTTCCTACAATGAGCAGTTCTTC. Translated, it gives CASSPGFSYNEQFF.

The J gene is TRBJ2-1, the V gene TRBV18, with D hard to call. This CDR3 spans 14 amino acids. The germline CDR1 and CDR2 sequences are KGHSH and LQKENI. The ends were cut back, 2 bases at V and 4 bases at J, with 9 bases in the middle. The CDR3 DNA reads TGTGCCAGCTCACCAGGCTCGATTTACAATGAGCAGTTCTTC. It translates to CASSPGSIYNEQFF. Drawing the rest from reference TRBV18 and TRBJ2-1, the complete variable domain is NAGVMQNPRHLVRRRGQEARLRCSPMKGHSHVYWYRQLPEEGLKFMVYLQKENIIDESGMPKERFSAEFPKEGPSILRIQQVVRGDSAAYFCASSPGSIYNEQFFGPGTRLTVL.

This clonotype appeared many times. This CDR3 is CASSYYGQKNIQYF. For the CDR3, the DNA is TGCGCCAGCAGCTATTATGGACAGAAAAACATTCAGTACTTC. This chain joins TRBV5-1 and TRBJ2-4; tentatively, D is TRBD1 (6 bases). The CDR3 length is 14 residues. V lost 3 bases and J 4 bases, leaving 11 bases between the germline ends. CDR1 and CDR2 from the germline V gene are SGHRS and YFSETQ.

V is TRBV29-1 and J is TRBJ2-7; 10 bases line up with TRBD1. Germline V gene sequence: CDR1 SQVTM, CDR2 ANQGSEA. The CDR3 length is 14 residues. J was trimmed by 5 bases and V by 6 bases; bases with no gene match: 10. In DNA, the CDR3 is TGCAGCGTAAAAGGGGACAGGGGAAGGGACGAGCAGTACTTC. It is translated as CSVKGDRGRDEQYF.